These 18 T cell receptor beta chains were sequenced from one sample in a study of persistence of HIV-infected CD4 T cells. No antigen has been identified for these receptors. Anti-CD3/anti-CD28 beads served as a nonspecific positive control stimulus. Sorting selected CD4+ T cells upregulating both CD40 ligand and CD69. Sequencing used immunoSEQ version 4 in survey mode. The repertoire was sequenced with immunoSEQ multiplex PCR; TCRdb's copy has only in-frame clones and lacks some. This table has about 46,000 clones, approximately 90% appearing once. The material sequenced was CD4+ T cells sorted from PBMCs after approximately 20-hour stimulation, taken from a patient who received antiretroviral therapy. These receptors originate from an adult woman with HIV who was CMV-seropositive.

The chain couples TRBV5-4 to TRBJ2-1; no reliable D call. Germline-derived CDR1 and CDR2 are SGHNT and YYREEE (reference sequence). Trimming shortened V by 0 bases and J by 9 bases, and 13 bases separated the two germline ends. The CDR3 runs 14 residues. CDR3 DNA sequence: TGTGCCAGCAGCTTGGACTTAGAAGGAACTGAGCAGTTCTTC. This codes for CASSLDLEGTEQFF.

V and J are TRBV28 and TRBJ2-1; 12 bases fit TRBD1. The CDR3 consists of 15 residues. The germline V gene encodes CDR1 MDHEN and CDR2 SYDVKM. Trimming cost V 5 bases and J 9 bases; bases outside gene matches: 8. The CDR3 loop is CASSGEGQGASEQFF. The CDR3 nucleotides are TGTGCCAGCAGTGGCGAGGGACAGGGGGCTAGTGAGCAGTTCTTC.

The chain joins TRBV18 to TRBJ1-5, with TRBD1 as a possible D gene (5 bases). The CDR3 consists of 14 residues. V lost 3 bases to trimming and J lost 5 bases, with 11 bases between them. Germline CDR1 and CDR2: KGHSH and LQKENI. The CDR3 reads CASSPGHNDQPQHF. CDR3 DNA: TGTGCCAGCTCACCCGGACATAACGATCAGCCCCAGCATTTT.

The rearrangement uses TRBV7-3 and TRBJ2-1, with D tentatively TRBD2 (6 bases). Trimming shortened V by 1 base and J by 4 bases, and 11 bases separated the two germline ends. From germline, CDR1 is SGHTA and CDR2 FQGTGA. The CDR3 consists of 15 residues. CDR3 in DNA: TGTGCCAGCAGCTTAATGGCGGGGAGGTACAATGAGCAGTTCTTC. It is translated as CASSLMAGRYNEQFF. The complete variable domain, with remaining parts taken from reference TRBV7-3 and TRBJ2-1, reads GAGVSQTPSNKVTEKGKYVELRCDPISGHTALYWYRQSLGQGPEFLIYFQGTGAADDSGLPNDRFFAVRPEGSVSTLKIQRTERGDSAVYLCASSLMAGRYNEQFFGPGTRLTVL.

The gene calls are TRBV2 and TRBJ2-7, with 7 bases identical to TRBD2. The CDR3 runs to 17 residues. Per the germline V gene, CDR1 is SNHLY and CDR2 is FYNNEI. The J segment lost 0 bases and the V segment lost 7 bases, leaving 15 bases of the junction unmatched. In nucleotides, the CDR3 is TGTGCCAGCAAGGGGCCTCGACAAGCGGGGAGCTCCTACGAGCAGTACTTC. Its protein product is CASKGPRQAGSSYEQYF. The variable domain in full, with the rest retrieved from reference TRBV2 and TRBJ2-7, is EPEVTQTPSHQVTQMGQEVILRCVPISNHLYFYWYRQILGQKVEFLVSFYNNEISEKSEIFDDQFSVERPDGSNFTLKIRSTKLEDSAMYFCASKGPRQAGSSYEQYFGPGTRLTVT.

The chain is built from TRBV7-2 and TRBJ2-1; no clear D gene. With 2 bases removed from V and 5 bases from J, the gap between germline ends came to 16 bases. This CDR3 has 16 amino acids. Per germline, CDR1 SGHTA and CDR2 FQGNSA. In nucleotides, the CDR3 is TGTGCCAGCAGCTTAATGGGTCTAGGGAAAAACAATGAGCAGTTCTTC. Amino acid sequence: CASSLMGLGKNNEQFF.

To note about this clone: This specimen includes other DNA sequences encoding the same CDR3. The chain joins TRBV28 to TRBJ2-1; D is unclear. Germline values: CDR1 MDHEN, CDR2 SYDVKM. The V end was cut by 5 bases, the J end by 4 bases, with 3 bases between. The CDR3 has 11 residues. CDR3: CASSLYNEQFF. CDR3 DNA sequence: TGTGCCAGCAGTCTATACAATGAGCAGTTCTTC.

The count of this clone is one. CDR3 nucleotide sequence: TGTGCCAGCAGCTTGAGAGGGGGGGCCGTCCCAGATACGCAGTATTTT. It specifies CASSLRGGAVPDTQYF. The chain links TRBV5-5 to TRBJ2-3, with D possibly being TRBD2 (7 bases). This CDR3 spans 16 amino acids. The ends were cut back, 1 base at V and 4 bases at J, with 16 bases in the middle. In germline, CDR1 is SGHKS, CDR2 YYEKEE (reference sequence).

This clone was seen a few times. The chain uses TRBV27 and TRBJ2-7; D could derive from TRBD1 or TRBD2 (5 bases each). Germline V gene data show CDR1 as MNHEY and CDR2 as SMNVEV (reference sequence). The CDR3 extends over 13 amino acids. With 6 bases removed from V and 4 bases from J, the gap between germline ends came to 13 bases. The DNA for the CDR3 is TGTGCCAGCAGCCCTCGGGGCCCTTACGAGCAGTACTTC. Translating it yields CASSPRGPYEQYF.

The V gene is TRBV4-3, the J gene TRBJ1-1; D is uncertain. The CDR3 is made up of 15 amino acids. Germline V gene data show CDR1 as LGHNA and CDR2 as YSLEER. V was trimmed by 0 bases and J by 1 base, leaving 9 bases between them. The CDR3 DNA reads TGCGCCAGCAGCCAAGATAATTTGGGGAACACTGAAGCTTTCTTT. It specifies CASSQDNLGNTEAFF.

This clone was picked up one time. The chain combines TRBV18 with TRBJ1-4, with D tentatively TRBD1 (5 bases). The CDR3 has 15 amino acids. Germline V gene lookup returns CDR1 KGHSH and CDR2 LQKENI. Trimming removed 3 bases from V and 5 bases from J, with 13 bases in between. The DNA of the CDR3 is TGTGCCAGCTCACCTCCCGGGCAGGGAAATGAAAAACTGTTTTTT. Its protein product is CASSPPGQGNEKLFF.

V gene TRBV7-9 combines with J gene TRBJ2-5; 10 nucleotides align to TRBD1. The CDR3 covers 18 residues. Germline V gene data show CDR1 as SEHNR and CDR2 as FQNEAQ (reference sequence). The junction had 17 bases not matched to a gene; V was cut back by 5 bases and J by 5 bases. The CDR3 here is CASSPLAPGTGVRETQYF. For the CDR3, the DNA is TGTGCCAGCAGCCCCCTGGCACCCGGGACAGGGGTCAGGGAGACCCAGTACTTC.

CDR3 region: CASSQDVVELRGYTF. The DNA for the CDR3 is TGTGCCAGCAGCCAAGATGTCGTGGAGCTGCGAGGCTACACCTTC. J is TRBJ1-2 and V is TRBV14; D ambiguous. The CDR3 is 15 residues long. Deletions cut 0 bases from V and 8 bases from J, with 16 bases between. Germline V lookup: CDR1 SGHDN, CDR2 FVKESK.

The chain couples TRBV19 to TRBJ2-4, with 9 nucleotides matching TRBD1. CDR3 length: 15 amino acids. V was pared by 3 bases and J by 2 bases, with 2 bases of the junction left unmatched. From germline, CDR1 is LNHDA and CDR2 SQIVND (reference sequence). CDR3 in amino acids: CASSITGGPKNIQYF. The CDR3 DNA is TGTGCCAGTAGTATCACAGGGGGCCCCAAAAACATTCAGTACTTC.

The gene calls are TRBV11-2 and TRBJ2-5; 15 positions match TRBD2. CDR1 and CDR2 (germline): SGHAT, FQNNGV. This CDR3 is built from 18 residues. The V and J ends lost 4 bases and 2 bases, in that order; junction bases with no gene match: 8. DNA for the CDR3: TGTGCCAGCAGCTCCCCGGGACTAGCGGGAGGTCGACAAGAGACCCAGTACTTC. Amino acids: CASSSPGLAGGRQETQYF.

The CDR3 DNA reads TGTGCCAGCAGCTTGGATCCAGGGATCGGCGAGCAGTACTTC. Encoded protein: CASSLDPGIGEQYF. This chain connects TRBV5-4 to TRBJ2-7, with D perhaps TRBD1 (5 bases). Germline CDR1 SGHNT, CDR2 YYREEE (reference sequence). CDR3 length: 14 amino acids. Trimming shortened V by 0 bases and J by 6 bases, and 13 bases separated the two germline ends.

The rearrangement joins TRBV6-5 to TRBJ2-4, with 9 bases aligning to TRBD1. Germline V gives CDR1 MNHEY, CDR2 SVGAGI. The CDR3 loop spans 15 amino acids. V shed 6 bases and J 4 bases; nucleotides not matched to a gene: 7. The CDR3 DNA reads as TGTGCCAGCAGCCCCTCCGGGACAGGGAAAAACATTCAGTACTTC. Translating gives CASSPSGTGKNIQYF.

The CDR3 nucleotides are TGCGCCAGCAGCTTGGGACAGGACACTGAAGCTTTCTTT. This codes for CASSLGQDTEAFF. This chain joins TRBV5-1 and TRBJ1-1; possibly TRBD1 for D (6 bases). CDR3 length equals 13 residues. V lost 0 bases to trimming and J lost 3 bases, with 6 bases between them. Germline assignment: CDR1 SGHRS and CDR2 YFSETQ.